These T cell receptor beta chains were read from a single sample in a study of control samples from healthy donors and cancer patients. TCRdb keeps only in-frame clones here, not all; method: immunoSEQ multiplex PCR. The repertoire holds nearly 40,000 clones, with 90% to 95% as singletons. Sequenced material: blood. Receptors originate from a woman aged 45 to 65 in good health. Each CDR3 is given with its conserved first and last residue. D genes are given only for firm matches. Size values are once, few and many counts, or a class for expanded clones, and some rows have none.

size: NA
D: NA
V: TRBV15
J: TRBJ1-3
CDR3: CATSREGSVGASSGNTIYF
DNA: TGTGCCACCAGCAGAGAAGGGTCCGTAGGGGCGTCTTCTGGAAACACCATATATTTT

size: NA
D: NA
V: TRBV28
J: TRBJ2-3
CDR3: CASKSPDTQYF
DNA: TGTGCCAGCAAGTCCCCAGATACGCAGTATTTT

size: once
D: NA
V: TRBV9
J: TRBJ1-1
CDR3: CASSVRGLNTEAFF
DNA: TGTGCCAGCAGCGTACGGGGGTTGAACACTGAAGCTTTCTTT

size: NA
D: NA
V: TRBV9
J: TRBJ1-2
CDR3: CASSGGGARNYGYTF
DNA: TGTGCCAGCAGCGGAGGGGGGGCAAGGAACTATGGCTACACCTTC

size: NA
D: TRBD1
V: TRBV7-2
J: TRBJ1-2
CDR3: CASSSLDRVRGYTF
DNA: TGTGCCAGCAGCTCCCTCGACAGGGTACGAGGCTACACCTTC

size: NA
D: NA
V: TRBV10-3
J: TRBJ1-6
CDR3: CAISDGQPTYNSPLHF
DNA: TGTGCCATCAGTGACGGGCAGCCGACCTATAATTCACCCCTCCACTTT

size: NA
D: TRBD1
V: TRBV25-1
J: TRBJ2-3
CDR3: CASARGLDTQYF
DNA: TGTGCCAGCGCCAGGGGGTTAGATACGCAGTATTTT

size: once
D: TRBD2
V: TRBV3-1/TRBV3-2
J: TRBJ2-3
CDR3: CASSQELPSRLAGESDTQYF
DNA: TGTGCCAGCAGCCAAGAACTCCCGTCAAGACTAGCGGGGGAGTCAGATACGCAGTATTTT

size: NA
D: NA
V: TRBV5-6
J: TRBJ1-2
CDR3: CASSQRLGQNYGYTF
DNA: TGTGCCAGCAGCCAGAGATTAGGGCAGAACTATGGCTACACCTTC

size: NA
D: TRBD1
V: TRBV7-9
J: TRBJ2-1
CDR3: CASSLRGQGDNEQFF
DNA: TGTGCCAGCAGCTTAAGAGGACAGGGAGATAATGAGCAGTTCTTC

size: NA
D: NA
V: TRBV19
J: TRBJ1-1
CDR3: CASSTIVGVTEAFF
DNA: TGTGCCAGTAGTACTATAGTTGGGGTAACTGAAGCTTTCTTT

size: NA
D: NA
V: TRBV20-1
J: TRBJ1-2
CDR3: CRPLGYTF
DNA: TGCAGGCCTCTTGGCTACACCTTC

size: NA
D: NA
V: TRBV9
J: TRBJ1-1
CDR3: CASSHRLGTEAFF
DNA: TGTGCCAGCAGCCACCGATTAGGCACTGAAGCTTTCTTT

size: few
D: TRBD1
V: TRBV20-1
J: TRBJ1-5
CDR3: CSASVSTGSYQPQHF
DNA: TGCAGTGCTAGTGTATCGACAGGGAGTTATCAGCCCCAGCATTTT

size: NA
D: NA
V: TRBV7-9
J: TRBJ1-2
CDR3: CASSLDPPNYGYTF
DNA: TGTGCCAGCAGCTTAGACCCACCGAACTATGGCTACACCTTC

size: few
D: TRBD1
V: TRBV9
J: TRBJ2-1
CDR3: CASSTRTGVGEQFF
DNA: TGTGCCAGCAGCACTAGGACAGGGGTGGGTGAGCAGTTCTTC

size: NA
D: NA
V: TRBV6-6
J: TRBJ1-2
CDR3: CASSSDYGYTF
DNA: TGTGCCAGCAGTTCCGACTATGGCTACACCTTC

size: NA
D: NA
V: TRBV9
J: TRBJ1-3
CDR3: CASSVATGLSGNTIYF
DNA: TGTGCCAGCAGCGTAGCAACGGGATTGAGTGGAAACACCATATATTTT

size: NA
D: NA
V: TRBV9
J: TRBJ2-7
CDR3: CASSEQGQTTGEQYF
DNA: TGTGCCAGCAGCGAGCAGGGTCAAACTACTGGGGAGCAGTACTTC

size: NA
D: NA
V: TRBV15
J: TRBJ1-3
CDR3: CATSRVSTEPFAGNTIYF
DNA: TGTGCCACCAGCAGAGTATCTACGGAGCCCTTTGCTGGAAACACCATATATTTT

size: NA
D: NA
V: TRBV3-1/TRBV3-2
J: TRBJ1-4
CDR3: CASSQVGSPDNEKLFF
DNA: TGTGCCAGCAGCCAAGTAGGTTCACCGGACAATGAAAAACTGTTTTTT

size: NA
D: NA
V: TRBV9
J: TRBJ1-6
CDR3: CASSVGAGSSYNSPLHF
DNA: TGTGCCAGCAGCGTAGGTGCGGGCAGCTCCTATAATTCACCCCTCCACTTT